This TCR beta chain was sequenced in a study of T-cell memory formation after mild COVID-19. Study at large: Clusters of TCRs were largely donor specific. Findings of the study overall: Researchers found some responding clones in pre-infection memory, a sign that cross-reactive memory joined. The study found balanced CD4/CD8 in clones contracting day 15 to 85 and a CD4+ lean in later expanders.

TCR alpha and TCR beta cDNA libraries carrying sample barcodes and UMIs were produced by 5'RACE using constant-segment primers. Via MiXCR, TCRdb re-called the 5' RACE reads, giving one row per CDR3 protein. Of approximately 490,000 distinct CDR3 sequences listed, around 21% are singletons. Notes on this clonotype: Its antigen is currently unknown.

The sequencing sample was made of PBMCs or a T cell subset sorted from them (not recorded which). The TCR comes from an adult woman who had mild COVID-19 (a few samples of this study predate the infection). Cell type and time point are not known.

As DNA, the CDR3 is TGTGCCAGCAGCCCTTTGCGGGCGGAAGGGTATGGCTACACCTTC. Its protein product is CASSPLRAEGYGYTF. V and J are TRBV9 and TRBJ1-2, with no clear D. This CDR3 is 15 amino acids long. Germline-derived CDR1 and CDR2 are SGDLS and YYNGEE. V gave up 4 bases and J gave up 5 bases, with 18 bases separating them.